The 27 T cell receptor beta chains listed next were all sequenced from one sample in a study of blood T cell repertoires in COVID-19. Here immunoSEQ multiplex PCR was the method, and the copy in TCRdb shows in-frame clones only, minus some. In the table there are 200,000 to 300,000 clones, 80% to 90% of which are singletons. The sample taken for sequencing was peripheral blood. These TCRs come from a woman aged 80 or over with COVID-19, enrolled during active disease.

This chain uses TRBV5-6 with TRBJ1-2; D is unclear. The CDR3 loop spans 13 amino acids. V was clipped by 0 bases and J by 7 bases, with 10 bases between them. Germline V CDR1 and CDR2: SGHDT, YYEEEE. CDR3 protein: CASSLGQAGGYTF. The CDR3 DNA is TGTGCCAGCAGCTTGGGGCAGGCAGGTGGCTACACCTTC.

The chain joins TRBV5-1 to TRBJ1-4; D is ambiguous. Germline-derived CDR1 and CDR2 are SGHRS and YFSETQ. With 2 bases removed from V and 7 bases from J, the gap between germline ends came to 12 bases. CDR3 length: 14 amino acids. CDR3 DNA: TGCGCCAGCAGCTTTCCTCGGGAGGGTGAAAAACTGTTTTTT. It translates to CASSFPREGEKLFF.

As concerns this clone: This sample also contains other DNA sequences that code for the same CDR3. For the CDR3, the DNA is TGTGCCAGCAGTTACGACAGGGGAGGTCAGCCCCAGCATTTT. It encodes CASSYDRGGQPQHF. The chain recombines TRBV6-5 with TRBJ1-5; 8 bases are a match to TRBD1. V dropped 2 bases and J dropped 6; count of bases not matched to a gene: 3. The germline gives CDR1 MNHEY, CDR2 SVGAGI. This CDR3 region has 14 residues.

This clone is a singleton in its sample. The chain uses TRBV30 and TRBJ1-2; D might be TRBD1 (5 bases). The CDR3 loop spans 14 amino acids. The germline CDR1 and CDR2 sequences are GTSNPN and SVGIG (reference sequence). The germline V and J ends were trimmed by 4 bases and 6 bases, with 18 bases remaining between them. DNA of the CDR3: TGTGCCTGGACTCTAACAGACAGCTATAATGGCTACACCTTC. It is translated as CAWTLTDSYNGYTF.

This chain connects TRBV28 to TRBJ1-2; the match to TRBD1 covers 7 bases. The CDR3 runs 14 residues. The V and J ends lost 4 bases and 4 bases, in that order; junction bases with no gene match: 6. Per the germline V gene, CDR1 is MDHEN and CDR2 is SYDVKM. Written as DNA, the CDR3 is TGTGCCAGCAGTTGGACAGGTGGGGGCTATGGCTACACCTTC. Residues: CASSWTGGGYGYTF.

This clone was observed a handful of times. The chain joins TRBV28 to TRBJ1-2; D gene ambiguous. Germline-derived CDR1 and CDR2 are MDHEN and SYDVKM. This CDR3 has 11 residues. V was trimmed by 5 bases and J by 8 bases, leaving 9 bases between them. The CDR3 bases are TGTGCCAGCAGTGCCCCGGTCGGCTACACCTTC. This sequence encodes CASSAPVGYTF.

CDR3 amino acids: CASSPAGTGLYEQYF. CDR3 in DNA: TGTGCCAGCAGTCCAGCCGGGACAGGCCTCTACGAGCAGTACTTC. The chain couples TRBV6-2 or TRBV6-3 to TRBJ2-7; 8 bases agree with TRBD1. The J segment lost 3 bases and the V segment lost 5 bases, leaving 9 bases of the junction unmatched. Germline-derived CDR1 and CDR2 are MNHEY and SVGEGT. The CDR3 sequence is 15 residues long.

J is TRBJ1-6 and V is TRBV4-1, with 7 bases matching TRBD1. CDR3 size: 16 residues. Germline V gene data show CDR1 as MGHRA and CDR2 as YSYEKL. Trimming at V came to 4 bases and at J to 7 bases, leaving 10 bases not matched to a gene. The CDR3 spells CASSRSMGQQNSPLHF. The CDR3 coding sequence is TGCGCCAGCAGCCGGTCTATGGGACAGCAAAATTCACCCCTCCACTTT.

The chain is built from TRBV9 and TRBJ2-1; possible D gene TRBD1, 5 bases. CDR1 and CDR2 from the germline V gene are SGDLS and YYNGEE. The CDR3 sequence is 14 residues long. Between the trimmed V and J ends, which lost 0 bases and 5 bases, there was a span of 9 bases. CDR3 in amino acids: CASSVVEGDNEQFF. CDR3 bases: TGTGCCAGCAGCGTAGTGGAAGGGGACAATGAGCAGTTCTTC.

CDR3 amino acids: CSVDVQMNTEAFF. The CDR3 nucleotides read TGCAGCGTTGACGTTCAGATGAACACTGAAGCTTTCTTT. The V call is TRBV29-1, the J call TRBJ1-1; D is unclear. CDR3 length: 13 amino acids. Germline CDR1 is SQVTM and CDR2 is ANQGSEA. V was pared by 3 bases and J by 0 bases, with 8 bases between.

This clone was recorded a few times. Written as DNA, the CDR3 is TGTGCCAGCCAACCGGGACAGGGCAGGGCCGAGCAGTACTTC. Residues: CASQPGQGRAEQYF. V usage is TRBV6-5 and J usage is TRBJ2-7, with 9 bases aligning to TRBD1. The V segment lost 8 bases and the J segment 6 bases; nucleotides outside the gene matches: 11. The germline CDR1 and CDR2 sequences are MNHEY and SVGAGI. The CDR3 contains 14 residues.

V is TRBV4-1 and J is TRBJ1-1, with TRBD1 matching over 10 bases. There are 16 residues in the CDR3. The J segment lost 8 bases and the V segment lost 3 bases, leaving 12 bases of the junction unmatched. CDR1 and CDR2 (germline): MGHRA, YSYEKL. The CDR3 loop is CASSQGTGVFRGEAFF. The CDR3 region has the DNA TGCGCCAGCAGCCAGGGGACAGGGGTGTTTCGTGGGGAAGCTTTCTTT.

This clone was observed once. The genes are TRBV2 and TRBJ2-1, with 14 positions matching TRBD2. With 6 bases clipped from V and 7 bases from J, the junction kept 5 bases outside the gene matches. The V gene's germline CDR1 is SNHLY and CDR2 FYNNEI. The CDR3 has 15 amino acids. CDR3 loop: CASRGLAGAVNEQFF. The CDR3, as DNA: TGTGCCAGCAGGGGACTAGCGGGAGCGGTAAATGAGCAGTTCTTC.

This clone was detected only once. The gene calls are TRBV11-2 and TRBJ1-2, with 12 bases identical to TRBD1. V was clipped by 5 bases and J by 4 bases; unmatched bases: 5. The CDR3 loop spans 15 amino acids. CDR1 is SGHAT, CDR2 FQNNGV, per germline. DNA for the CDR3: TGTGCCAGCAGCGACCGGGACAGGGGGCCCTATGGCTACACCTTC. Encoded protein: CASSDRDRGPYGYTF.

V gene TRBV3-1 (or the pseudogene TRBV3-2) combines with J gene TRBJ1-1; a weak D match, TRBD1 (5 bases). V lost 4 bases and J 0 bases, leaving 12 bases between the germline ends. This CDR3 is built from 15 residues. From germline, CDR1 is LGHDT and CDR2 YNNKEL (reference sequence). CDR3 nucleotides: TGTGCCAGCAGCCTATCAGGGAACATGAACACTGAAGCTTTCTTT. This sequence encodes CASSLSGNMNTEAFF.

The chain uses TRBV7-9 and TRBJ1-1; D not certain. There are 13 residues in the CDR3. V was cut by 7 bases and J by 2 bases, with 11 bases left in between. Germline V gene lookup returns CDR1 SEHNR and CDR2 FQNEAQ (reference sequence). CDR3 amino acids: CASTLSGNTEAFF. In DNA, the CDR3 is TGTGCCAGCACCCTTTCAGGTAACACTGAAGCTTTCTTT. The full variable domain, its missing parts supplied by reference TRBV7-9 and TRBJ1-1, is DTGVSQNPRHKITKRGQNVTFRCDPISEHNRLYWYRQTLGQGPEFLTYFQNEAQLEKSRLLSDRFSAERPKGSFSTLEIQRTEQGDSAMYLCASTLSGNTEAFFGQGTRLTVV.

This chain uses TRBV7-9 with TRBJ2-7; TRBD1 matches at 11 bases. CDR1 is SEHNR, CDR2 FQNEAQ, per germline (reference sequence). The trim removed 8 bases at V and 3 bases at J, leaving 9 bases unmatched. This CDR3 contains 15 residues. The CDR3 spells CASARGTGGFYEQYF. The CDR3 DNA reads TGTGCCAGCGCCAGGGGGACAGGGGGATTCTACGAGCAGTACTTC.

J is TRBJ1-6 and V is TRBV9; possible D gene TRBD1, 5 bases. Germline values: CDR1 SGDLS, CDR2 YYNGEE. CDR3 length: 13 residues. Trimming took off 8 bases at V and 5 bases at J, with 11 bases between the two ends. DNA for the CDR3: TGTGCCAGTAATGACAGAAATAATTCACCCCTCCACTTT. Amino acid sequence: CASNDRNNSPLHF. The full variable domain, completed using reference TRBV9 and TRBJ1-6, is DSGVTQTPKHLITATGQRVTLRCSPRSGDLSVYWYQQSLDQGLQFLIQYYNGEERAKGNILERFSAQQFPDLHSELNLSSLELGDSALYFCASNDRNNSPLHFGNGTRLTVT.

The rearrangement links TRBV7-9 to TRBJ1-1; TRBD1 matches 9 bases. The V gene's germline CDR1 is SEHNR and CDR2 FQNEAQ (reference sequence). This CDR3 contains 15 residues. J was trimmed by 9 bases and V by 3 bases; bases with no gene match: 11. CDR3 loop: CASSFGDREMSKAFF. CDR3 in DNA: TGTGCCAGCAGCTTCGGGGACAGGGAAATGTCGAAAGCTTTCTTT.

The sample holds one count of this clone. The V gene is TRBV28, the J gene TRBJ1-3; D remains ambiguous. The CDR3 totals 16 residues. With 5 bases removed from V and 0 bases from J, the gap between germline ends came to 14 bases. Per the germline V gene, CDR1 is MDHEN and CDR2 is SYDVKM. As DNA, the CDR3 is TGTGCCAGCAGTACCCGAAAAAGCCCCTCTGGAAACACCATATATTTT. This sequence encodes CASSTRKSPSGNTIYF.

This chain uses TRBV12-5 with TRBJ1-2; 8 bases agree with TRBD1. Per the germline V gene, CDR1 is LGHNT and CDR2 is FRNRAP. V lost 7 bases and J lost 8; bases outside the gene matches: 9. The CDR3 sequence is 13 residues long. The CDR3 spells CASALTGEGGYTF. The CDR3, as DNA: TGTGCTAGTGCCCTGACAGGGGAAGGCGGCTACACCTTC.

The V gene is TRBV5-8, the J gene TRBJ1-1; a possible D gene is TRBD1 (6 bases). The CDR3 spans 14 residues. CDR1 is SGHTS, CDR2 YDEGEE, per germline. V lost 4 bases to trimming and J lost 11 bases, with 21 bases between them. CDR3 sequence: CASSTADSSRRAFF. CDR3 bases: TGTGCCAGCAGCACGGCGGACAGTTCTCGGCGGGCTTTCTTT.

The chain carries TRBV5-1 and TRBJ2-5; D gene ambiguous. The CDR3 spans 13 residues. Trimming cost V 7 bases and J 1 base, with 11 bases left between them. CDR1 is SGHRS and CDR2 is YFSETQ in the germline V gene. CDR3 region: CASGQATQETQYF. For the CDR3, the DNA is TGCGCCAGCGGTCAGGCAACCCAAGAGACCCAGTACTTC.

This clone was observed once. Different DNA sequences within this sample yield the same CDR3. In DNA form, the CDR3 reads TGTGCCAGCAGCTCGGGGGGGGCTTATGGCTACACCTTC. The encoded protein is CASSSGGAYGYTF. This chain uses TRBV7-2 with TRBJ1-2; perhaps TRBD1 as D (6 bases). CDR3 size: 13 residues. Deletions cut 4 bases from V and 5 bases from J, with 11 bases between. CDR1 is SGHTA, CDR2 FQGNSA, per germline.

V usage is TRBV19 and J usage is TRBJ2-3; the match to TRBD2 covers 9 bases. The trim removed 7 bases at V and 6 bases at J, leaving 8 bases unmatched. Germline V gene sequence: CDR1 LNHDA, CDR2 SQIVND (reference sequence). This CDR3 comprises 14 residues. CDR3 nucleotides: TGTGCCAGTAAAGTGCGGGGGGGTCCGGATACGCAGTATTTT. This translates into CASKVRGGPDTQYF.

This chain connects TRBV6-4 to TRBJ1-6; the D is unclear. This CDR3 region has 14 residues. Trimming took off 7 bases at V and 7 bases at J, with 14 bases between the two ends. Germline V lookup: CDR1 MRHNA, CDR2 SNTAGT. The CDR3 reads CASTSSAGNSPLHF. The CDR3 coding sequence is TGTGCCAGCACCAGCTCGGCGGGGAATTCACCCCTCCACTTT.

The chain employs TRBV6-5 and TRBJ1-3, with TRBD1 matching over 9 bases. The V gene's germline CDR1 is MNHEY and CDR2 SVGAGI. V dropped 9 bases and J dropped 3; count of bases not matched to a gene: 6. This CDR3 spans 14 amino acids. The CDR3 coding sequence is TGTGCCAGTGACAGGGGGACTTATGGAAACACCATATATTTT. Translated: CASDRGTYGNTIYF.